These 4 T cell receptor beta chains were sequenced from one sample in a study of Graves' ophthalmopathy and Graves' hyperthyroidism. Amplification from RNA transcripts yielded the TCR beta CDR3 regions. HTBI-primed first-round RT-PCR preceded second-round multiplex PCR. TCRdb recomputed calls from the multiplex PCR reads with MiXCR, one row per CDR3 protein. The repertoire holds over a million distinct CDR3 sequences, with about two fifths as singletons. Material: peripheral blood or thyroid tissue (not recorded which). The origin of the receptors is an adult man with Graves' hyperthyroidism.

This clonotype was picked up many times. V is TRBV5-6 and J is TRBJ1-5; the match to TRBD1 covers 7 bases. The CDR3 length is 17 residues. J lost 1 base, V lost 3 bases, and 10 bases had no gene match. Looked up from germline, CDR1 is SGHDT and CDR2 is YYEEEE. The DNA for the CDR3 is TGTGCCAGCAGCTCGCGGCAGGAGGGGGCGAGCAATCAGCCCCAGCATTTT. It yields the protein CASSSRQEGASNQPQHF.

This clonotype was counted once. V and J are TRBV12-3 or TRBV12-4 and TRBJ1-4, with D tentatively TRBD1 (5 bases). This CDR3 has 17 residues. V was pared by 6 bases and J by 0 bases, with 17 bases between. The CDR3 region has the DNA TGTGCCAGCAGCTCGGGCCTGACGACAGCAACTAATGAAAAACTGTTTTTT. Its protein is CASSSGLTTATNEKLFF.

This clonotype was counted once. The junction departs from germline at one end; a sequencing error may be responsible. This CDR3 reads CSVEDTQGF. The CDR3 DNA sequence: TGCAGCGTTGAAGATACTCAGGGGTTC. The chain combines TRBV29-1 with TRBJ1-1, with D maybe TRBD1 (6 bases). The CDR3 length is 9 residues. Germline V gene lookup returns CDR1 SQVTM and CDR2 ANQGSEA.

This clonotype was seen repeatedly, ten times or more. The chain employs TRBV20-1 and TRBJ2-7; 7 positions match TRBD1. The V segment lost 6 bases and the J segment 2 bases; nucleotides outside the gene matches: 7. Per germline, CDR1 DFQATT and CDR2 SNEGSKA (reference sequence). The CDR3 is 13 residues long. The DNA for the CDR3 is TGCAGTGCCATCACAGGGGACCCCTACGAGCAGTACTTC. Its translation: CSAITGDPYEQYF.